This TCR beta chain is from a study of blood T cell repertoires in COVID-19. Germline V gene sequence: CDR1 MNHEY, CDR2 SMNVEV (reference sequence). Losses at the gene ends were 2 bases for V and 2 bases for J; bases not matched to a gene: 6. The length of the CDR3 is 17 residues. Authors' methods: Amplification from reference gene primers served as the basis for estimated nucleated cell counts. Repertoires were generated with immunoSEQ multiplex PCR, while TCRdb's copy carries only in-frame clones and drops some. V, J and clone size derive from that table, while D and trimming were established from the DNA sequence. Of about 380,000 clones in the sample, around 89% were seen once. Participants' own reports of clinical history determined their cohort assignment.

The specimen sequenced was PBMCs or T cells enriched from blood (not recorded which). This TCR came from a woman aged 18-30 years who had recovered from COVID-19. This chain uses TRBV27 with TRBJ1-6, with TRBD1 matching over 7 bases. CDR3 nucleotides: TGTGCCAGCAGTTTACGGCAGGGGGGACCCTATAATTCACCCCTCCACTTT. As protein: CASSLRQGGPYNSPLHF.